This T cell receptor beta chain derives from a study of GPR56 and killer-like receptors on CD4 memory cells (dated by TCRdb to between 2018 and 2020). Regarding the complete study: According to the study's proposal, human CD4+ memory T-cell differentiation and cytokine production potential are marked by the progressive acquisition of KLRB1, KLRG1, GPR56 and then KLRF1. The study described its healthy blood donors as age-matched to the liver disease patients, who had a median age of approximately 67 years. Broader findings and caveats from the paper: The authors took the finding that clones dominating late populations 4 and 5 were also present in early populations 1 and 2 as evidence for linear differentiation. Clonal frequency was low in the marker-negative population and increased progressively along the proposed pathway, with TCRbeta diversity decreasing accordingly. Rather than covering full repertoires, the diversity and similarity analyses were limited to the 100 most expanded clones in each population. Overlap of TCR repertoires was especially pronounced between late populations 4 and 5, and partly extended to population 3.

CDR1 and CDR2, looked up from the germline V gene, are SNHLY and FYNNEI. The CDR3 runs 14 residues from the cysteine to the phenylalanine. The nucleotide record is missing. Prior to TCRbeta sequencing, five KLR/GPR56-defined CD4+ populations were enriched by fluorescence-activated cell sorting. To test a linear memory differentiation pathway, TCRbeta repertoires were sequenced from five CD4+ T-cell subsets defined by expression of KLRB1, KLRG1, GPR56 and KLRF1. TCR-sequenced cells came from peripheral blood of healthy control individuals, reported as five donors in the TCRbeta analysis figure. Heparinized peripheral blood was collected, and every sample was processed within one hour of being retrieved. To isolate peripheral blood mononuclear cells, blood was diluted 1:2 in PBS and put through Biocoll density gradient centrifugation at room temperature. Before flow sorting, CD4+ T cells were magnetically enriched from freshly isolated PBMCs using anti-CD4 MicroBeads. A BD FACSAria II was used to sort CD4+ T cells enriched from PBMCs of healthy donors according to marker expression. For surface staining, the researchers used Miltenyi Biotec antibodies: anti-KLRB1 clone 191B8, anti-KLRF1 clone 4A4.D10 and anti-KLRG1 clone REA261.

The run used an Illumina HiSeq 2500. To build sequencing libraries, a previously published PCR protocol was used to amplify the recombined TCRbeta locus. For the original study's pipeline: Any read whose average quality score fell below 30 was discarded, and IMSEQ was used to process the reads that remained. Each clonotype was defined by Vbeta gene, Jbeta gene and CDR3 amino acid sequence. To quantify how much the repertoires of different populations overlapped, the Morisita-Horn index was computed on the top 100 expanded clones. Renyi diversity profiles calculated on the top 100 expanded clones were used to evaluate clonal diversity. After reprocessing by TCRdb, each CDR3 protein sequence is one entry, and no DNA is given. TCRdb's processing, not the authors', yielded these V and J calls. The sample's table covers around 2,400 distinct CDR3 sequences. Together, the top ten hold 4% of the sample. In the case of this clonotype: Its antigen specificity is not known.

The chain is assembled from TRBV2 and TRBJ2-2; TCRdb indicates TRBD2, and absent DNA this call remains unverified. The sequence was collected from a human donor in good health. The sample consisted of memory CD4+ T cells from blood. The CDR3 here reads CATLRTSGTGELFF.